This passage covers 31 T cell receptor beta chains from one sample sequenced in a study of T-cell reconstitution after alpha-beta-depleted transplantation in children. Preparation of the TCRbeta library involved a method that used unique molecular identifiers. TCRdb re-called the PCR reads with MiXCR, one entry per CDR3 protein. The repertoire holds about 350,000 distinct CDR3 sequences, with about 16% as singletons. The starting material was PBMCs, mostly from graft donor cells, obtained 360 days after TCRalphabeta/CD19-depleted stem cell transplant. These receptors were obtained from a male patient between 2 and 9 years old who had a stem cell transplant for acute lymphoblastic leukemia, so the T cells may come from the graft donor.

This clonotype was found a few times. This sequence joins TRBV12-3 or TRBV12-4 and TRBJ1-5; D is perhaps TRBD1 (5 bases). The CDR3 totals 14 residues. V lost 3 bases and J lost 5, with 11 bases in between. For the CDR3, the DNA is TGTGCCAGCAGTTTCGGGACGGTGGATCAGCCCCAGCATTTT. This sequence encodes CASSFGTVDQPQHF.

This CDR3 reads CASSLVGEAFF. The DNA for the CDR3 is TGTGCCAGCAGCTTAGTTGGGGAAGCTTTCTTT. V is TRBV11-3 and J is TRBJ1-1, with D uncertain. Trimming pared 1 base from V and 8 bases from J, leaving 5 bases between. This CDR3 comprises 11 residues. Germline CDR1 SGHNT, CDR2 YENEEA.

The chain carries TRBV5-6 and TRBJ2-1; 9 bases line up with TRBD2. There are 21 residues in the CDR3. The V segment lost 0 bases and the J segment 3 bases; nucleotides outside the gene matches: 19. Per germline, CDR1 SGHDT and CDR2 YYEEEE. The CDR3 DNA reads TGTGCCAGCAGCTTGGTGGCGGGTAGCGGGAGAGGCGGTCTCCTCTACAATGAGCAGTTCTTC. Protein product: CASSLVAGSGRGGLLYNEQFF.

This clonotype was seen ten or more times. This sequence joins TRBV28 and TRBJ2-7; D might be TRBD1 (6 bases). V gave up 7 bases and J gave up 0 bases, with 13 bases separating them. This CDR3 has 14 residues. From germline, CDR1 is MDHEN and CDR2 SYDVKM. The CDR3 DNA reads TGTGCCAGCACCCTAGGGGACATCTCCTACGAGCAGTACTTC. It yields the protein CASTLGDISYEQYF.

The chain uses TRBV18 and TRBJ2-2, with 9 bases fitting TRBD2. Germline assignment: CDR1 KGHSH and CDR2 LQKENI. This CDR3 is built from 18 residues. After removal of 0 bases from V and 0 bases from J, the junction contained 5 bases not matched to a gene. CDR3: CASSPPTSGRPNTGELFF. In DNA, the CDR3 is TGTGCCAGCTCACCACCGACAAGCGGGAGGCCGAACACCGGGGAGCTGTTTTTT.

This sequence joins TRBV11-2 and TRBJ1-1; D not resolved. The germline V and J ends were trimmed by 2 bases and 0 bases, with 13 bases remaining between them. The CDR3 covers 16 residues. The germline V gene encodes CDR1 SGHAT and CDR2 FQNNGV. The CDR3 region is CASSLRGREMNTEAFF. The CDR3 DNA reads as TGTGCCAGCAGCTTAAGAGGGAGGGAAATGAACACTGAAGCTTTCTTT.

This clonotype showed up many times. This chain joins TRBV12-3 or TRBV12-4 and TRBJ2-7; D might be TRBD2 (7 bases). Trimming cost V 6 bases and J 0 bases, with 12 bases left between them. There are 14 residues in the CDR3. CDR3 in DNA: TGTGCCAGCAGAGCGGGACATAGCTCCTACGAGCAGTACTTC. Amino acid sequence: CASRAGHSSYEQYF.

The table lists this clonotype with a few counts. The chain joins TRBV12-3 or TRBV12-4 to TRBJ2-1; 7 bases match TRBD2. J lost 8 bases, V lost 6 bases, and 10 bases had no gene match. The CDR3 is 14 amino acids. CDR3 nucleotide sequence: TGTGCCAGCAGCCTCTGGGAGGGCCAGGATGAGCAGTTCTTC. As protein: CASSLWEGQDEQFF.

J is TRBJ2-2 and V is TRBV13; D gene uncertain. Germline V gene lookup returns CDR1 PRHDT and CDR2 FYEKMQ (reference sequence). The CDR3 is 13 residues long. Trimming cost V 7 bases and J 5 bases, with 11 bases left between them. This CDR3 is CASTYLRTGELFF. The CDR3 DNA reads as TGTGCCAGCACCTACCTACGAACCGGGGAGCTGTTTTTT.

Only a few counts were recorded for this clonotype. V usage is TRBV27 and J usage is TRBJ2-2, with D maybe TRBD1 (5 bases). The CDR3 totals 14 residues. Trimming removed 7 bases at V and 4 bases at J, with 13 bases between. The germline V gene has CDR1 MNHEY and CDR2 SMNVEV (reference sequence). The CDR3, as DNA: TGTGCCAGCAAGGGCCTTAGGGGCACCGGGGAGCTGTTTTTT. Translation gives CASKGLRGTGELFF.

The chain has TRBV7-6 and TRBJ2-1, with D maybe TRBD2 (5 bases). This CDR3 contains 16 residues. CDR1 and CDR2 from the germline V gene are SGHVS and FNYEAQ. Trimming removed 2 bases from V and 0 bases from J, with 11 bases in between. The CDR3 DNA reads TGTGCCAGCAGCTTAACGGACTTGGGCTCCTACAATGAGCAGTTCTTC. Protein sequence: CASSLTDLGSYNEQFF.

This clonotype was seen a few times. The CDR3 coding sequence is TGTGCCAGCAGTTTAGGAAGCGGGAGAGGAGAGACCCAGTACTTC. Protein product: CASSLGSGRGETQYF. The chain joins TRBV12-3 or TRBV12-4 to TRBJ2-5; 8 nucleotides align to TRBD2. J lost 4 bases, V lost 1 base, and 5 bases had no gene match. The CDR3 loop spans 15 amino acids.

The chain carries TRBV7-2 and TRBJ2-3, with 8 bases lining up with TRBD2. The J segment lost 7 bases and the V segment lost 1 base, leaving 10 bases of the junction unmatched. This CDR3 comprises 16 residues. The germline V gene has CDR1 SGHTA and CDR2 FQGNSA. CDR3 sequence (DNA): TGTGCCAGCAGCTTAGACGCAGCGGGAGTTGGGTATACGCAGTATTTT. This codes for CASSLDAAGVGYTQYF.

This clonotype was detected many times. The chain recombines TRBV7-9 with TRBJ1-2, with D maybe TRBD1 (5 bases). This CDR3 comprises 10 residues. V was clipped by 8 bases and J by 6 bases, with 7 bases between them. Germline CDR1 reads SEHNR; CDR2 reads FQNEAQ (reference sequence). CDR3 in amino acids: CASGGNGYTF. The DNA of the CDR3 is TGTGCCAGCGGGGGGAATGGCTACACCTTC.

This clonotype was detected a few times. The germline gene is not matched at one end of the junction; a read error may be the cause. The CDR3 region has the DNA TGTGCCACCAGCGGGACTAGCGGCTCCTACAATGAGCAGGTCTTC. It is translated as CATSGTSGSYNEQVF. V is TRBV24-1 and J is TRBJ2-1; 11 positions agree with TRBD2. The germline V gene encodes CDR1 KGHDR and CDR2 SFDVKD. The CDR3 consists of 15 residues.

The chain has TRBV19 and TRBJ1-4, with a tentative D call TRBD1 (5 bases). CDR1 and CDR2 from the germline V gene are LNHDA and SQIVND (reference sequence). CDR3 size: 12 residues. V dropped 6 bases and J dropped 8 bases, with 10 bases sitting between them. CDR3 sequence reads: CASSHTGEKLFF. CDR3 sequence (DNA): TGTGCCAGTAGCCATACAGGAGAAAAACTGTTTTTT. Full variable domain (missing parts from reference TRBV19 and TRBJ1-4): DGGITQSPKYLFRKEGQNVTLSCEQNLNHDAMYWYRQDPGQGLRLIYYSQIVNDFQKGDIAEGYSVSREKKESFPLTVTSAQKNPTAFYLCASSHTGEKLFFGSGTQLSVL.

The DNA of the CDR3 is TGTGCCAGCATCGGCGAAGAGACCCAGTACTTC. Translation gives CASIGEETQYF. The rearrangement joins TRBV28 to TRBJ2-5; no reliable D call. The V gene's germline CDR1 is MDHEN and CDR2 SYDVKM. The CDR3 is 11 residues long. V was shortened by 7 bases and J by 3 bases, with 6 bases between the two germline ends.

This clonotype was seen only a few times. V usage is TRBV12-3 or TRBV12-4 and J usage is TRBJ1-4; a possible D gene is TRBD1 (5 bases). The V and J ends lost 1 base and 4 bases respectively, with 10 bases between them. The length of the CDR3 is 15 residues. CDR3: CASSLGPGFNEKLFF. CDR3 DNA sequence: TGTGCCAGCAGTTTAGGTCCAGGGTTTAATGAAAAACTGTTTTTT.

On this clonotype itself: One end of the junction varies from germline; a read error may be responsible. The V gene is TRBV3-1, the J gene TRBJ2-2; a weak D match, TRBD1 (5 bases). The CDR3 spans 17 residues. CDR1 LGHDT and CDR2 YNNKEL come from the germline V gene (reference sequence). The CDR3 protein is CACSQRSALRGTGELFF. The CDR3 DNA follows: TGTGCCTGCAGCCAACGGTCAGCCCTAAGGGGCACCGGGGAGCTGTTTTTT.

This clonotype showed up just a few times. V and J are TRBV18 and TRBJ2-5; D gene unclear. The CDR3 consists of 14 residues. Germline V lookup: CDR1 KGHSH, CDR2 LQKENI. Trimming took off 0 bases at V and 1 base at J, with 6 bases between the two ends. CDR3 loop: CASSPPNSQETQYF. The CDR3 bases are TGTGCCAGCTCACCACCGAACAGCCAAGAGACCCAGTACTTC.

This clonotype was observed a few times. The chain carries TRBV18 and TRBJ2-7; D unclear. This CDR3 comprises 13 residues. V was pared by 6 bases and J by 6 bases, with 15 bases between. Germline CDR1 is KGHSH and CDR2 is LQKENI. This CDR3 is CASSPDLLGEQYF. DNA of the CDR3: TGTGCCAGCTCCCCCGACTTGTTAGGCGAGCAGTACTTC.

The gene calls are TRBV5-6 and TRBJ2-3, with D unresolved. Trimming took off 1 base at V and 3 bases at J, with 6 bases between the two ends. The CDR3 is 13 amino acids. Germline loops: CDR1 SGHDT, CDR2 YYEEEE. CDR3 sequence reads: CASSLTETDTQYF. CDR3 sequence (DNA): TGTGCCAGCAGCTTGACGGAAACAGATACGCAGTATTTT.

This clonotype occurred a few times. One end of the junction is discordant with germline, which a read error may explain. The chain joins TRBV7-7 to TRBJ2-7; D is uncertain. Germline loops: CDR1 SSHAT, CDR2 FNYEAQ (reference sequence). The CDR3 contains 15 residues. The CDR3 region has the DNA TGTGCTAGCAGCTTAGTAGTAGGTCCCGCCTACGAGCAGTACTTC. Translated, it gives CASSLVVGPAYEQYF.

This chain uses TRBV25-1 with TRBJ2-3; perhaps TRBD1 as D (5 bases). The germline CDR1 and CDR2 sequences are MGHDK and SYGVNS. Trimming took 2 bases from V and 0 from J, leaving 12 bases between them. The CDR3 totals 16 residues. Here the CDR3 DNA reads TGTGCCAGCAGTGAAACGACAGTGACTAGCACAGATACGCAGTATTTT. This gives the protein CASSETTVTSTDTQYF.

This clonotype was detected only a few times. V gene TRBV25-1 combines with J gene TRBJ1-4; no firm D call. The germline gives CDR1 MGHDK, CDR2 SYGVNS. The CDR3 contains 19 residues. Trimming took 1 base from V and 4 from J, leaving 22 bases between them. CDR3 sequence: CASSEWIDESSYINEKLFF. CDR3 nucleotide sequence: TGTGCCAGCAGTGAATGGATAGACGAATCTTCATATATTAATGAAAAACTGTTTTTT.

The chain uses TRBV3-1 and TRBJ2-5; the D gene is possibly TRBD2 (5 bases). The CDR3 is 14 residues long. Germline V CDR1 and CDR2: LGHDT, YNNKEL (reference sequence). The V gene lost 3 bases and the J gene lost 1 base, with 9 bases spanning the gap. This chain's CDR3 is CASSQLASQETQYF. The CDR3 DNA reads TGTGCCAGCAGCCAGCTAGCATCCCAAGAGACCCAGTACTTC.

The V call is TRBV6-5, the J call TRBJ2-7; 11 nucleotides agree with TRBD2. CDR3 length: 17 residues. The V gene end was trimmed by 2 bases and the J gene end by 7 bases; junction bases not matched to a gene: 13. Germline V gene lookup returns CDR1 MNHEY and CDR2 SVGAGI. CDR3 region: CASSYRSKLAGVREQYF. CDR3 in DNA: TGTGCCAGCAGTTACAGGAGCAAACTAGCGGGAGTTCGAGAGCAGTACTTC.

This clonotype has a handful of counts. The CDR3 sequence is CASSFPGTSGFSGYNEQFF. CDR3 coding DNA: TGTGCCAGCAGTTTTCCCGGGACTAGTGGGTTCTCGGGCTACAATGAGCAGTTCTTC. The J gene is TRBJ2-1, the V gene TRBV28; 8 positions match TRBD2. This CDR3 has 19 residues. Germline V CDR1 and CDR2: MDHEN, SYDVKM. With V trimmed by 3 bases and J by 3 bases, 16 bases remained unmatched.

Only one count was recorded for this clonotype. The V and J genes are TRBV7-3 and TRBJ2-5; TRBD1 aligns across 10 bases. V lost 5 bases and J lost 4; bases outside the gene matches: 7. Germline CDR1 is SGHTA and CDR2 is FQGTGA. The CDR3 is made up of 15 amino acids. The CDR3 reads CASSQMTGGGETQYF. The CDR3, as DNA: TGTGCCAGCAGCCAAATGACAGGGGGCGGAGAGACCCAGTACTTC.

The J gene is TRBJ2-3, the V gene TRBV20-1; D not certain. Between the trimmed V and J ends, which lost 0 bases and 3 bases, there was a span of 16 bases. The CDR3 is 16 residues long. CDR1 and CDR2 (germline): DFQATT, SNEGSKA (reference sequence). CDR3 nucleotide sequence: TGCAGTGCTAGAGATCCTTTCCTTCGCCCTACAGATACGCAGTATTTT. It translates to CSARDPFLRPTDTQYF.

The V and J genes are TRBV7-3 and TRBJ1-1; TRBD1 matches 8 bases. Germline-derived CDR1 and CDR2 are SGHTA and FQGTGA. The CDR3 has 12 residues. J was trimmed by 11 bases and V by 3 bases; bases with no gene match: 5. CDR3 protein: CASSFRGQLAFF. The CDR3 nucleotides read TGTGCCAGCAGCTTCAGGGGGCAACTGGCTTTCTTT.